A single sample gave rise to the 16 T cell receptor beta chains below, sequenced in a study of read filtering for tumor transcriptome and immune sequencing. From approximately 430 ng of RNA, a library with molecular barcoded alpha/delta and beta/gamma adaptors was made. TCRdb reanalysed the reads using MiXCR and keeps one entry per CDR3 protein. The sample consists of some 80,000 distinct CDR3 sequences, over 9% of them appearing once. Sequenced sample: a population of CD138-negative cells sorted from bone marrow. Receptors were obtained from a donor aged 40 or older with multiple myeloma.

This clonotype appeared many times. The chain has TRBV7-9 and TRBJ2-3, with TRBD2 identical over 10 bases. The V gene end was trimmed by 4 bases and the J gene end by 0 bases; junction bases not matched to a gene: 4. Germline V lookup: CDR1 SEHNR, CDR2 FQNEAQ (reference sequence). The CDR3 length is 16 residues. In nucleotides, the CDR3 is TGTGCCAGCAGCTCCCGGACTAGCGGAAGCACAGATACGCAGTATTTT. This encodes CASSSRTSGSTDTQYF.

This clonotype was detected ten times or more. The chain employs TRBV30 and TRBJ2-6; 7 bases line up with TRBD1. Germline V gene data show CDR1 as GTSNPN and CDR2 as SVGIG (reference sequence). The V gene end was trimmed by 2 bases and the J gene end by 0 bases; junction bases not matched to a gene: 10. The CDR3 covers 18 residues. The CDR3 DNA sequence: TGTGCCTGGAGTCCCCAGACAGGGAGCCCCTCTGGGGCCAACGTCCTGACTTTC. Translated, it gives CAWSPQTGSPSGANVLTF.

This clonotype was picked up many times. The rearrangement links TRBV19 to TRBJ2-1, with TRBD2 matching 12 bases. The V segment lost 6 bases and the J segment 7 bases; nucleotides outside the gene matches: 7. Per the germline V gene, CDR1 is LNHDA and CDR2 is SQIVND (reference sequence). This CDR3 is 15 amino acids long. The CDR3 DNA sequence: TGTGCCAGTAGAACGACTAGCGGGAGTAGGAATGAGCAGTTCTTC. As protein: CASRTTSGSRNEQFF. The variable domain in full, with the rest retrieved from reference TRBV19 and TRBJ2-1, is DGGITQSPKYLFRKEGQNVTLSCEQNLNHDAMYWYRQDPGQGLRLIYYSQIVNDFQKGDIAEGYSVSREKKESFPLTVTSAQKNPTAFYLCASRTTSGSRNEQFFGPGTRLTVL.

This clonotype was found many times. This chain uses TRBV7-3 with TRBJ2-3; tentatively, D is TRBD1 (6 bases). V lost 6 bases, J lost 0 bases, and 10 bases lay in between. The length of the CDR3 is 14 residues. Germline CDR1 SGHTA, CDR2 FQGTGA. Here the CDR3 DNA reads TGTGCCAGCAGTCCGGGACACAGCACAGATACGCAGTATTTT. It yields the protein CASSPGHSTDTQYF.

This clonotype was seen repeatedly, ten times or more. The V gene is TRBV7-9, the J gene TRBJ2-1; 7 bases match TRBD1. With V trimmed by 3 bases and J by 3 bases, 2 bases remained unmatched. The CDR3 length is 14 residues. Germline values: CDR1 SEHNR, CDR2 FQNEAQ (reference sequence). Here the CDR3 reads CASSFRQGYNEQFF. CDR3 coding DNA: TGTGCCAGCAGCTTCCGACAGGGCTACAATGAGCAGTTCTTC.

This clonotype came up many times. The V and J genes are TRBV7-2 and TRBJ2-3; 7 positions agree with TRBD2. This CDR3 is 15 amino acids long. Germline CDR1 and CDR2: SGHTA and FQGNSA. The V segment lost 5 bases and the J segment 2 bases; nucleotides outside the gene matches: 7. CDR3 region: CASSTQRGNTDTQYF. Written as DNA, the CDR3 is TGTGCCAGCAGCACACAGCGGGGCAACACAGATACGCAGTATTTT.

Regarding this clonotype: Given a much more abundant clone one base away, this may be a read error. V usage is TRBV2 and J usage is TRBJ2-5; D is perhaps TRBD2 (6 bases). This CDR3 has 14 residues. CDR1 and CDR2 from the germline V gene are SNHLY and FYNNEI. V dropped 7 bases and J dropped 1 base, with 13 bases sitting between them. CDR3 loop: CASKPGGSQETQYF. The CDR3 bases are TGTGCCAGCAAACCCGGGGGATCCCAAGAGACCCAGTACTTC.

The J gene is TRBJ2-1, the V gene TRBV2, with a possible D match to TRBD1 (6 bases). V was trimmed by 8 bases and J by 9 bases, leaving 17 bases between them. Germline V lookup: CDR1 SNHLY, CDR2 FYNNEI. This CDR3 region has 13 residues. DNA for the CDR3: TGTGCCAGCTGGGGGACATGGATTGGTGAGCAGTTCTTC. Amino acids: CASWGTWIGEQFF.

This clonotype appeared many times. The chain recombines TRBV5-1 with TRBJ2-1; no definite D call. V lost 10 bases, J lost 13 bases, and 33 bases lay in between. Germline values: CDR1 SGHRS, CDR2 YFSETQ. The CDR3 covers 16 residues. For the CDR3, the DNA is TGCGCCGGAGAGAGAATTGGCCGTTCGGCGTTGTCCGCCCAGTTCTTC. Translating gives CAGERIGRSALSAQFF.

J is TRBJ2-5 and V is TRBV5-1, with D possibly TRBD2 on 6 matching bases. Trimming took 5 bases from V and 4 from J, leaving 15 bases between them. Looked up from germline, CDR1 is SGHRS and CDR2 is YFSETQ. CDR3 length: 14 amino acids. For the CDR3, the DNA is TGCGCCAGCAGGGACGGGAGTAAATCAGAGACCCAGTACTTC. It translates to CASRDGSKSETQYF. Looking up the rest from reference TRBV5-1 and TRBJ2-5 gives the full variable domain: KAGVTQTPRYLIKTRGQQVTLSCSPISGHRSVSWYQQTPGQGLQFLFEYFSETQRNKGNFPGRFSGRQFSNSRSEMNVSTLELGDSALYLCASRDGSKSETQYFGPGTRLLVL.

This clonotype was picked up many times. J is TRBJ2-1 and V is TRBV12-5, with D maybe TRBD2 (6 bases). The CDR3 consists of 15 residues. Germline assignment: CDR1 LGHNT and CDR2 FRNRAP. V was clipped by 6 bases and J by 4 bases, with 16 bases between them. Written as DNA, the CDR3 is TGTGCTAGTGGCCGGCCCGGGACTGCGTACAATGAGCAGTTCTTC. Amino acids: CASGRPGTAYNEQFF. The entire variable domain, with the rest obtained from reference TRBV12-5 and TRBJ2-1, is as follows: DARVTQTPRHKVTEMGQEVTMRCQPILGHNTVFWYRQTMMQGLELLAYFRNRAPLDDSGMPKDRFSAEMPDATLATLKIQPSEPRDSAVYFCASGRPGTAYNEQFFGPGTRLTVL.

This clonotype occurred many times. The chain recombines TRBV5-1 with TRBJ2-1; tentative D call: TRBD2 (6 bases). Germline CDR1 is SGHRS and CDR2 is YFSETQ. The CDR3 spans 14 residues. Trimming stripped 4 bases from V and 9 bases from J, with 17 bases between. The CDR3 coding sequence is TGCGCCAGCAGCCCAAGCGGGTCGGAGGGTGAGCAGTTCTTC. Encoded protein: CASSPSGSEGEQFF.

The chain couples TRBV5-1 to TRBJ2-1; 8 bases agree with TRBD2. Germline CDR1 SGHRS, CDR2 YFSETQ. V trimming: 3 bases; J trimming: 9 bases; junction bases outside the gene matches: 8. The CDR3 covers 14 residues. The CDR3 loop is CASSSLTSASEQFF. The CDR3 coding sequence is TGCGCCAGCAGCTCACTGACTAGCGCGAGTGAGCAGTTCTTC.

This clonotype was seen repeatedly, ten times or more. The genes are TRBV6-2 or TRBV6-3 and TRBJ2-7; possibly TRBD2 for D (6 bases). Trimming removed 7 bases at V and 4 bases at J, with 14 bases between. The CDR3 is 13 amino acids. The germline gives CDR1 MNHEY, CDR2 SVGEGT. CDR3 coding DNA: TGTGCCAGCACCGGGACTGGTTTGTACGAGCAGTACTTC. Its protein product is CASTGTGLYEQYF.

Worth noting for this clonotype: A much larger clone lies one base from this, so it may be a read error. The chain uses TRBV29-1 and TRBJ2-3, with D possibly being TRBD2 (6 bases). This CDR3 is 14 amino acids long. Germline lookup yields CDR1 SQVTM and CDR2 ANQGSEA. CDR3 loop: CGVVRRDWGDTQYF. As DNA, the CDR3 is TGCGGCGTAGTTAGGCGGGACTGGGGAGATACGCAGTATTTT.

The sample holds a few counts of this clonotype. The gene calls are TRBV23-1 and TRBJ2-1; D may be TRBD1 (5 bases). TRBV23-1 is designated an ORF whose function remains uncertain. The CDR3 loop spans 17 amino acids. Trimming took off 3 bases at V and 0 bases at J, with 15 bases between the two ends. The CDR3 sequence is CASSHPTPGPSYNEQFF. CDR3 DNA: TGCGCCAGCAGTCATCCGACCCCAGGGCCCTCCTACAATGAGCAGTTCTTC.